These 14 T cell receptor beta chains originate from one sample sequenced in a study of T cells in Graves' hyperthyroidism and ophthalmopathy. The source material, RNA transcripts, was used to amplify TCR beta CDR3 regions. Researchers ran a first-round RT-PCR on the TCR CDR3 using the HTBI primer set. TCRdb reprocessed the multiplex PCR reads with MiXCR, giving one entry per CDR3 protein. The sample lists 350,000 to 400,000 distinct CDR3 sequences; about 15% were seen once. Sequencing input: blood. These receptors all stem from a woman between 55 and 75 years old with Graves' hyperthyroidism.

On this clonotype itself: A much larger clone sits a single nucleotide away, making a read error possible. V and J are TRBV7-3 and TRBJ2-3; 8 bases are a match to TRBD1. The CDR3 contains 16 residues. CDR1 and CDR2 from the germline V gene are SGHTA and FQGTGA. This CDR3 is CASSDGRQGNTDTRYF. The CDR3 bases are TGTGCCAGCAGCGACGGTCGACAGGGGAACACAGATACGCGGTATTTT.

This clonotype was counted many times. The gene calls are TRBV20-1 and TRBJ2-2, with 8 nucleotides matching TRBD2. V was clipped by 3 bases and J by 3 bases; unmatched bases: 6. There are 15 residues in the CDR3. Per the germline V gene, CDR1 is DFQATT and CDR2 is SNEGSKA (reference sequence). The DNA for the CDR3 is TGCAGTGCTAGTCCGGGGGGGAGCGACACCGGGGAGCTGTTTTTT. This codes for CSASPGGSDTGELFF.

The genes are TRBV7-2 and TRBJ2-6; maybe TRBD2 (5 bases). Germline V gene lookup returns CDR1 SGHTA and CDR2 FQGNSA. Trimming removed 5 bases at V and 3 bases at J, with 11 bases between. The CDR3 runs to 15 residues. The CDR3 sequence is CASSARGVGANVLTF. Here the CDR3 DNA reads TGTGCCAGCAGCGCCCGGGGAGTTGGGGCCAACGTCCTGACTTTC. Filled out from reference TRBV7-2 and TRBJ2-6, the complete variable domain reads GAGVSQSPSNKVTEKGKDVELRCDPISGHTALYWYRQSLGQGLEFLIYFQGNSAPDKSGLPSDRFSAERTGGSVSTLTIQRTQQEDSAVYLCASSARGVGANVLTFGAGSRLTVL.

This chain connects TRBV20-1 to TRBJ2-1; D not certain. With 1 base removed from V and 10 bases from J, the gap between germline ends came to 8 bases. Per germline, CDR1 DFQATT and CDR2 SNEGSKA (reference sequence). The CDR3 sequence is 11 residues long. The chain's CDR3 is CSARGRNEQFF. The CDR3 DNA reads TGCAGTGCTAGAGGGCGGAACGAGCAGTTCTTC.

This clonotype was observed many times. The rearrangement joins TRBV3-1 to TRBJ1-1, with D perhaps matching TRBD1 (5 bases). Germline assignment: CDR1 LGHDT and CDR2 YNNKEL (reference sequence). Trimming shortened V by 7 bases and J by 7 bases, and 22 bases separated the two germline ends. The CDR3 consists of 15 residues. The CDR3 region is CASTLKPRGIGEAFF. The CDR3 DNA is TGTGCCAGCACCCTCAAACCAAGGGGTATCGGTGAAGCTTTCTTT.

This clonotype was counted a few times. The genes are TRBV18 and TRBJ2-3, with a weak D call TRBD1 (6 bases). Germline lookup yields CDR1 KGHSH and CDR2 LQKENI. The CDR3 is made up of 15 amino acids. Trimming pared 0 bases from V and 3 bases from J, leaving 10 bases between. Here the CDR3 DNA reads TGTGCCAGCTCACCACCGGGCAGGGGAACAGATACGCAGTATTTT. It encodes CASSPPGRGTDTQYF.

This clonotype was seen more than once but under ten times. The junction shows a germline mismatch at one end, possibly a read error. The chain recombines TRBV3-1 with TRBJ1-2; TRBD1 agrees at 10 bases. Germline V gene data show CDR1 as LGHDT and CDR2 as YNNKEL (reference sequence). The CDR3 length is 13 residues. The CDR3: CANSQGTGDGYTF. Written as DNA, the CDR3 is TGTGCCAACAGCCAAGGGACAGGGGATGGCTACACCTTC.

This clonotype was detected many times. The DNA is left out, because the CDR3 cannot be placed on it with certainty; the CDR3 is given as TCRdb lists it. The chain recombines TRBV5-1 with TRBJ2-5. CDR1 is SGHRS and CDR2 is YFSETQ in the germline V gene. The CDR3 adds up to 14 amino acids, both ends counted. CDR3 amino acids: CASSSSAVRETQYF.

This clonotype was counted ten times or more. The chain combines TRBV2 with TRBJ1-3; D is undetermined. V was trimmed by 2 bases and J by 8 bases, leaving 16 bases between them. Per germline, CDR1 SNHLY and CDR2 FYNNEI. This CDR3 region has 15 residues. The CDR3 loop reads CASSELGDRGDTIYF. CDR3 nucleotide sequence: TGTGCCAGCAGTGAACTGGGAGACCGTGGGGACACCATATATTTT.

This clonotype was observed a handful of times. CDR3 nucleotide sequence: TGTGCCAGCAGCGCCCGCCCTCGTTCCTACGAGCAGTACTTC. The encoded protein is CASSARPRSYEQYF. The rearrangement links TRBV11-3 to TRBJ2-7; D ambiguous. This CDR3 region has 14 residues. Germline CDR1 SGHNT, CDR2 YENEEA. Trimming pared 5 bases from V and 1 base from J, leaving 12 bases between.

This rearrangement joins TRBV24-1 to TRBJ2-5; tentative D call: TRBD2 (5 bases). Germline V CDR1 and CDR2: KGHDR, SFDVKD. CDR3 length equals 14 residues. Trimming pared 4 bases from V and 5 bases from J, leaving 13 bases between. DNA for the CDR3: TGTGCCACCAGTGACGTCGGCTCGGGGGAGACCCAGTACTTC. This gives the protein CATSDVGSGETQYF.

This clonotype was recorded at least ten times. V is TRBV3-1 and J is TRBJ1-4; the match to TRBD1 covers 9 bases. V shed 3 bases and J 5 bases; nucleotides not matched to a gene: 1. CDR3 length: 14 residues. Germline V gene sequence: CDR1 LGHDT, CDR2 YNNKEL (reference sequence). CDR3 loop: CASSQTGGNEKLFF. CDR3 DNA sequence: TGTGCCAGCAGCCAGACAGGGGGGAATGAAAAACTGTTTTTT.

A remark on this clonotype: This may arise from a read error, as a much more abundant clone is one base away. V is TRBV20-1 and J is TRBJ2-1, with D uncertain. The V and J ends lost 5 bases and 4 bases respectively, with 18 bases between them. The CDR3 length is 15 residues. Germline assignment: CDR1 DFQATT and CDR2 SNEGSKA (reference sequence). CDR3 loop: CSAFKYLWRYNEQFF. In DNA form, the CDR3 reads TGCAGTGCTTTTAAGTATCTATGGCGGTACAATGAGCAGTTCTTC.

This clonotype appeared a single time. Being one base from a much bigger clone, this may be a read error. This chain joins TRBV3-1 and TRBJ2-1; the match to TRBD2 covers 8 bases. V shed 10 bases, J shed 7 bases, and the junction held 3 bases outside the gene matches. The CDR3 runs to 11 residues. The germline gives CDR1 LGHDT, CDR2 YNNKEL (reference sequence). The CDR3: CANRLANEQFF. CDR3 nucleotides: TGTGCCAACCGACTAGCGAATGAGCAGTTCTTC.